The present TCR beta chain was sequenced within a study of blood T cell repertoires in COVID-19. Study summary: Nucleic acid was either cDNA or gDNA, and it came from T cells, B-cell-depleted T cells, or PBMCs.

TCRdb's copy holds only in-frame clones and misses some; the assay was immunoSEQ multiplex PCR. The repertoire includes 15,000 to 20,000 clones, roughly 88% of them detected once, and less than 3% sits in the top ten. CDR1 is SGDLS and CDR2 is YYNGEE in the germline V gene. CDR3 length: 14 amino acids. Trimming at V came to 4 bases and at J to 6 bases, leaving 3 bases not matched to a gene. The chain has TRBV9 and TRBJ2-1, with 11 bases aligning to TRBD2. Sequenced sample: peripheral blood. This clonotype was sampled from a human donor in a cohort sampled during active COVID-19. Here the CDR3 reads CASSPGLAVNEQFF. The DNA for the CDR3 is TGTGCCAGCAGCCCGGGACTAGCGGTCAATGAGCAGTTCTTC. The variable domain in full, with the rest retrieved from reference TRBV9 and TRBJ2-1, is DSGVTQTPKHLITATGQRVTLRCSPRSGDLSVYWYQQSLDQGLQFLIQYYNGEERAKGNILERFSAQQFPDLHSELNLSSLELGDSALYFCASSPGLAVNEQFFGPGTRLTVL.